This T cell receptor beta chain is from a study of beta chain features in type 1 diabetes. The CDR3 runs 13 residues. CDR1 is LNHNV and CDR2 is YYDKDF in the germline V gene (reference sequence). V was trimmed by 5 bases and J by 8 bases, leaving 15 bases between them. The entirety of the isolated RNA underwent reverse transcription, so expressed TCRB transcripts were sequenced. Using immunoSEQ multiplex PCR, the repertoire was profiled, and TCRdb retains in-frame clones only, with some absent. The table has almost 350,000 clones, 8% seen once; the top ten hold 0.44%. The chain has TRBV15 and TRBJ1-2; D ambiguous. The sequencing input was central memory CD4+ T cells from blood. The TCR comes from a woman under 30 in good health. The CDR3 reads CATSGPSMDGYTF. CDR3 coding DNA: TGTGCCACCAGCGGACCGTCAATGGACGGCTACACCTTC.